This TCR beta chain was observed in a study of T-cell reconstitution after alpha-beta-depleted transplantation in children. This clonotype was seen only a few times. Its antigen is undetermined. Whole-study findings and limits: One year post-transplant, T-cell counts and diversity were largely derived from T cells produced anew. By about two months after transplant, alpha-beta T cells reportedly arose from several hundred graft clones that had expanded.

Unique molecular identifiers featured in how the TCRbeta library was prepared. Each CDR3 protein gets one entry after TCRdb re-called the PCR reads with MiXCR. There are fewer than 700,000 distinct CDR3 sequences in the sample; over 10% occur only once, and over 2% lies in the top ten. In germline, CDR1 is MNHEY, CDR2 SMNVEV (reference sequence). The length of the CDR3 is 16 residues. The V segment lost 8 bases and the J segment 1 base; nucleotides outside the gene matches: 9. The V and J genes are TRBV27 and TRBJ2-7; 12 nucleotides line up with TRBD2. This sequence originates from a male patient younger than 18 who had a stem cell transplant for acute myeloid leukemia, so the T cells may come from the graft donor. The starting material was PBMCs, mostly from graft donor cells, obtained 360 days after TCRalphabeta/CD19-depleted stem cell transplant. As DNA, the CDR3 is TGTGCCAGCGGCCCCGGACTAGCGGGATTTTCCTACGAGCAGTACTTC. It is translated as CASGPGLAGFSYEQYF.